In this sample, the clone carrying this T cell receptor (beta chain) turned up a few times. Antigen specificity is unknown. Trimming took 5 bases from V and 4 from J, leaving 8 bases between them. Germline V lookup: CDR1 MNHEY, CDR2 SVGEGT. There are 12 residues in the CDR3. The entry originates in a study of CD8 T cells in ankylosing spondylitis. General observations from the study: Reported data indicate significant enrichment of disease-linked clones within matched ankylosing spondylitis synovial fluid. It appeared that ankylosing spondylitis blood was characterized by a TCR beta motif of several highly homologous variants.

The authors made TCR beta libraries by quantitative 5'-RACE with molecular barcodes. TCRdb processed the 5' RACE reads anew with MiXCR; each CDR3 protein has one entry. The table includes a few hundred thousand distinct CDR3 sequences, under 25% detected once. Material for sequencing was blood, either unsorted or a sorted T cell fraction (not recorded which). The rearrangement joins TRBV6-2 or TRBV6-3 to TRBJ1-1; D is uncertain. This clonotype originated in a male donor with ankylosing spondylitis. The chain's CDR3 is CASSHPITEAFF. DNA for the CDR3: TGTGCCAGCAGTCACCCGATCACTGAAGCTTTCTTT.